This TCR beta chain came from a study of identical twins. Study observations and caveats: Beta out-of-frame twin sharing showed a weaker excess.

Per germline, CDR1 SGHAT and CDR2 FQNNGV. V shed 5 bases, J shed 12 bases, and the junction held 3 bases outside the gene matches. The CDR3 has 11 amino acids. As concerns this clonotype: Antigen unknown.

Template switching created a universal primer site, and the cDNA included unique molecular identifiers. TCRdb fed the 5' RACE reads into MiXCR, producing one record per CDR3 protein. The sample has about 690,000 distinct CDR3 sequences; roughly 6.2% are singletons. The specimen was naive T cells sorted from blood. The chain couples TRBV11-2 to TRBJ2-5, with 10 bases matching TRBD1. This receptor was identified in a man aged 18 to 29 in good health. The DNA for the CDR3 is TGTGCCAGCAGCGCCGGACAGGGGGAGTACTTC. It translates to CASSAGQGEYF.